The 5 T cell receptor beta chains listed next were all sequenced from one sample in a study of shared clonotypes between healthy human individuals. The data were produced by immunoSEQ multiplex PCR, yet TCRdb's version contains in-frame clones alone and is incomplete. The sample lists 2,100,000 or so clones; approximately 96% were seen once. The sequenced sample was naive CD4+ T cells sorted from blood. Described subset: CD45RA+ positively selected. The receptors derive from a man younger than 30 in good health.

The V and J genes are TRBV30 and TRBJ2-4; D uncertain. In germline, CDR1 is GTSNPN, CDR2 SVGIG (reference sequence). Between the trimmed V and J ends, which lost 3 bases and 10 bases, there was a span of 10 bases. This CDR3 has 11 amino acids. The CDR3 nucleotides read TGTGCCTGGAGCCGGAATGAGATTCAGTACTTC. It encodes CAWSRNEIQYF.

The genes are TRBV2 and TRBJ2-7, with D perhaps matching TRBD1 (5 bases). Per the germline V gene, CDR1 is SNHLY and CDR2 is FYNNEI. The CDR3 contains 12 residues. V was pared by 4 bases and J by 5 bases, with 9 bases between. The chain's CDR3 is CASSVRGHEQYF. The CDR3 DNA follows: TGTGCCAGCAGTGTAAGGGGCCACGAGCAGTACTTC.

V is TRBV20-1 and J is TRBJ2-7; the D gene is possibly TRBD1 (5 bases). The CDR3 is 11 residues long. The germline gives CDR1 DFQATT, CDR2 SNEGSKA (reference sequence). Deletions cut 0 bases from V and 6 bases from J, with 6 bases between. The CDR3 region has the DNA TGCAGTGCTAGAGAGACAGTCGAGCAGTACTTC. It encodes CSARETVEQYF.

The chain couples TRBV6-1 to TRBJ2-7; TRBD1 aligns across 9 bases. Trimming at V came to 4 bases and at J to 1 base, leaving 8 bases not matched to a gene. The CDR3 totals 16 residues. Germline CDR1 reads MNHNS; CDR2 reads SASEGT. CDR3 sequence: CASSVEQGAGSYEQYF. Here the CDR3 DNA reads TGTGCCAGCAGTGTCGAACAGGGGGCTGGATCCTACGAGCAGTACTTC.

Comments on this clone: Other nucleotide sequences in the sample specify the same CDR3. The chain employs TRBV18 and TRBJ1-5, with a tentative D call TRBD1 (6 bases). Germline V lookup: CDR1 KGHSH, CDR2 LQKENI. The CDR3 is 13 amino acids. V shed 6 bases and J shed 4 bases, with 10 bases lying between them. Here the CDR3 reads CASSQGLNQPQHF. As DNA, the CDR3 is TGTGCCAGCTCGCAGGGGTTAAATCAGCCCCAGCATTTT.